A selection of T cell receptor beta chains follows, all from one sample in a study of molecular identifiers for immune sequencing clone quantification. Using its own MiXCR run on the PCR reads, TCRdb lists one record per CDR3 protein. The data hold 40,000 to 45,000 distinct CDR3 sequences, with less than 20% observed a single time. The material sequenced was naive CD8+ T cells from blood, with Jurkat cell RNA spiked in. These receptors originate from a human donor in good health. Some libraries in this study had Jurkat cell RNA spiked in. CDR3s include the opening cysteine and the closing phenylalanine or tryptophan. D genes are given only for firm matches. For some rows the clone size is stated as once, few or many, or as a class when expanded; others skip it.

J: TRBJ1-5
V: TRBV5-6
size: NA
D: TRBD1
DNA: TGTGCCAGCAGCACCCGGGACAGGGGGCACGAGCGGAGCAATCAGCCCCAGCATTTT
CDR3: CASSTRDRGHERSNQPQHF

J: TRBJ2-3
V: TRBV7-3
size: many
D: NA
DNA: TGTGCCAGCAGTTGGGGGAGTCTGTCCCCGGATACGCAGTATTTT
CDR3: CASSWGSLSPDTQYF

J: TRBJ2-1
V: TRBV20-1
size: many
D: NA
DNA: TGCAGTGCTAGGGGGGTAGCCTTCTATGAGCAGTTCTTC
CDR3: CSARGVAFYEQFF

J: TRBJ2-3
V: TRBV4-3
size: many
D: TRBD2
DNA: TGCGCCAGCAGCCAAGGGACTAGCGTTAGCACAGATACGCAGTATTTT
CDR3: CASSQGTSVSTDTQYF

J: TRBJ2-1
V: TRBV11-3
size: many
D: TRBD1
DNA: TGTGCCAGCAGCCCGGACAGGGGCCCCTACAATGAGCAGTTCTTC
CDR3: CASSPDRGPYNEQFF

J: TRBJ1-4
V: TRBV14
size: NA
D: NA
DNA: TGTGCCAGCAGCCAAGGGGGGCAAAAACTGTTTTTT
CDR3: CASSQGGQKLFF

J: TRBJ2-7
V: TRBV20-1
size: many
D: TRBD2
DNA: TGCAGTGCTAGAGACCGACTAGCGGGAGCCTACGAGCAGTACTTC
CDR3: CSARDRLAGAYEQYF

J: TRBJ1-5
V: TRBV3-1
size: few
D: NA
DNA: TGTGCCAGCAGCCAAGGTACAGTCGGGAATCAGCCCCAGCATTTT
CDR3: CASSQGTVGNQPQHF

J: TRBJ2-2
V: TRBV7-9
size: many
D: NA
DNA: TGTGCCAGCAGCTTAGCGGACACCGGGGAGCTGTTTTTT
CDR3: CASSLADTGELFF

J: TRBJ1-5
V: TRBV28
size: few
D: TRBD1
DNA: TGTGCCAGCAGAATCCGACGGGTCAGGGGGGATCAGCCCCAGCATTTT
CDR3: CASRIRRVRGDQPQHF

J: TRBJ1-2
V: TRBV7-8
size: few
D: NA
DNA: TGTGCCAGCAGCCAGAACCTCGGCAGGGGTATCAACTATGGCTACACCTTC
CDR3: CASSQNLGRGINYGYTF

J: TRBJ2-7
V: TRBV7-9
size: NA
D: NA
DNA: TGTGCCAGCAGCTCCGCGGAGAGGGTCTACGAGCAGTACTTC
CDR3: CASSSAERVYEQYF

J: TRBJ2-5
V: TRBV5-5
size: many
D: NA
DNA: TGTGCCAGCAGCTTGGACGTCCAAGAGACCCAGTACTTC
CDR3: CASSLDVQETQYF

J: TRBJ2-3
V: TRBV6-1
size: many
D: TRBD1
DNA: TGTGCCAGCAGTGAATGGGGACAGGGATATAGAGATACGCAGTATTTT
CDR3: CASSEWGQGYRDTQYF

J: TRBJ1-4
V: TRBV5-1
size: many
D: TRBD1
DNA: TGCGCCAGCAGCTTGCCCGGGACAGGGGCCCCTTGGGATGAAAAACTGTTTTTT
CDR3: CASSLPGTGAPWDEKLFF

J: TRBJ2-4
V: TRBV20-1
size: few
D: NA
DNA: TGCAGTGCTAGAGAGAGTCAAATCCGTCGGGCCAAAAACATTCAGTACTTC
CDR3: CSARESQIRRAKNIQYF

J: TRBJ2-1
V: TRBV27
size: many
D: NA
DNA: TGTGCCAGCGCATTCACGGGCTCCTACAATGAGCAGTTCTTC
CDR3: CASAFTGSYNEQFF

J: TRBJ2-5
V: TRBV7-8
size: many
D: NA
DNA: TGTGCCAGCACCGAGCAGAACCAAGAGACCCAGTACTTC
CDR3: CASTEQNQETQYF

J: TRBJ1-3
V: TRBV4-1
size: medium-sized
D: NA
DNA: TGCGCCAGCAGCCAAGGCCTAGACGGAAGCTCTGGAAACACCATATATTTT
CDR3: CASSQGLDGSSGNTIYF

J: TRBJ1-5
V: TRBV27
size: many
D: TRBD1
DNA: TGTGCCAGCAGTTGGGACAGAAATCAGCCCCAGCATTTT
CDR3: CASSWDRNQPQHF

J: TRBJ2-7
V: TRBV6-2/TRBV6-3
size: NA
D: TRBD1
DNA: TGTGCCAGCAGTAACCCCTTGGACAGGAAATACGAGCAGTACTTC
CDR3: CASSNPLDRKYEQYF

J: TRBJ2-1
V: TRBV18
size: NA
D: NA
DNA: TGTGCCAGCTCCCTCAGGAGGGATGAGCAGTTCTTC
CDR3: CASSLRRDEQFF

J: TRBJ2-1
V: TRBV12-3/TRBV12-4
size: many
D: TRBD2
DNA: TGTGCCAGCAGTTTTCCTAGCGGCCTGAGCTCCTACAATGAGCAGTTCTTC
CDR3: CASSFPSGLSSYNEQFF

J: TRBJ2-5
V: TRBV2
size: NA
D: TRBD1
DNA: TGTGCCAGCAGGGACAGGGAAGAGACCCAGTACTTC
CDR3: CASRDREETQYF

J: TRBJ2-7
V: TRBV11-2
size: many
D: NA
DNA: TGTGCCAGCAGCTTTACTAGCAACTACGAGCAGTACTTC
CDR3: CASSFTSNYEQYF

J: TRBJ2-7
V: TRBV28
size: NA
D: NA
DNA: TGTGCCAGCCTCCCCACCGGCAGGGCCTACGGGCAGTACTTC
CDR3: CASLPTGRAYGQYF

J: TRBJ2-1
V: TRBV20-1
size: many
D: TRBD2
DNA: TGCAGTGCTAGAGATGGGAGGGGAATAGCCTACAATGAGCAGTTCTTC
CDR3: CSARDGRGIAYNEQFF

J: TRBJ2-2
V: TRBV11-3
size: many
D: NA
DNA: TGTGCCAGCAGCTCGACCAATCCCGGGGAGCTGTTTTTT
CDR3: CASSSTNPGELFF

J: TRBJ2-1
V: TRBV9
size: few
D: NA
DNA: TGTGCCAGCAGCGTAGTGGGGGCCTTGGGCGATGAGCAGTTCTTC
CDR3: CASSVVGALGDEQFF

J: TRBJ2-1
V: TRBV9
size: many
D: TRBD1
DNA: TGTGCCAGCAGCGTATCTCAGACAGGGGGTAATGAGCAGTTCTTC
CDR3: CASSVSQTGGNEQFF

J: TRBJ2-3
V: TRBV7-9
size: many
D: NA
DNA: TGTGCCAGCAGTTCTCTGGAGTTGTCAGATACGCAGTATTTT
CDR3: CASSSLELSDTQYF

J: TRBJ2-2
V: TRBV12-3/TRBV12-4
size: many
D: TRBD1
DNA: TGTGCCAGCAGTGGACAGGGGGCGGGCACCGGGGAGCTGTTTTTT
CDR3: CASSGQGAGTGELFF

J: TRBJ1-5
V: TRBV5-1
size: many
D: NA
DNA: TGCGCCAGCAGGGAGGCCCCAAGGGAGCCCCAGCATTTT
CDR3: CASREAPREPQHF

J: TRBJ2-7
V: TRBV4-1
size: few
D: TRBD1
DNA: TGCGCCAGCAGCCATCCCGGGACAGGTAGCTCCTACGAGCAGTACTTC
CDR3: CASSHPGTGSSYEQYF

J: TRBJ2-3
V: TRBV28
size: many
D: NA
DNA: TGTGCCAGCAGACCGGAAGGCACAGATACGCAGTATTTT
CDR3: CASRPEGTDTQYF

J: TRBJ2-7
V: TRBV6-1
size: few
D: NA
DNA: TGTGCCAGCAGTGAAGACCCGGGGGGCCTCTACGAGCAGTACTTC
CDR3: CASSEDPGGLYEQYF

J: TRBJ2-3
V: TRBV28
size: many
D: NA
DNA: TGTGCCAGCAGTTTTTCTGGGGTTATAGATACGCAGTATTTT
CDR3: CASSFSGVIDTQYF

J: TRBJ2-2
V: TRBV28
size: many
D: NA
DNA: TGTGCCAGCAGTTGGTTCGGGGAGCTGTTTTTT
CDR3: CASSWFGELFF

J: TRBJ2-4
V: TRBV6-6
size: few
D: NA
DNA: TGTGCCAGCAGTTACGTGGCCCCTCCTCCGAAAAACATTCAGTACTTC
CDR3: CASSYVAPPPKNIQYF

J: TRBJ2-1
V: TRBV12-3/TRBV12-4
size: few
D: NA
DNA: TGTGCCAGCAGTTTTAATCTAGTCCGGGAGCAGTTCTTC
CDR3: CASSFNLVREQFF

J: TRBJ1-1
V: TRBV7-9
size: many
D: NA
DNA: TGTGCCAGCACCTTTGGGGTCACTGAAGCTTTCTTT
CDR3: CASTFGVTEAFF

J: TRBJ1-2
V: TRBV29-1
size: many
D: NA
DNA: TGCAGCGTTGGTCTGATTGACGGCTATGGCTACACCTTC
CDR3: CSVGLIDGYGYTF

J: TRBJ2-5
V: TRBV20-1
size: many
D: NA
DNA: TGCAGTGCTAGATCTCGGGGCTATTTCAGAGAGACCCAGTACTTC
CDR3: CSARSRGYFRETQYF

J: TRBJ2-1
V: TRBV6-6
size: NA
D: TRBD2
DNA: TGTGCCAGCAGCCCCAGCGGGAGAGCGTACAATGAGCAGTTCTTC
CDR3: CASSPSGRAYNEQFF

J: TRBJ2-7
V: TRBV28
size: few
D: TRBD2
DNA: TGTGCCAGCAGTTCCCGGACTAGCGGGAGAGTATACGAGCAGTACTTC
CDR3: CASSSRTSGRVYEQYF

J: TRBJ2-2
V: TRBV7-6
size: NA
D: NA
DNA: TGTGCCAGCAACCGACTCACTGGAGGGGACAAAGCCGGGGAGCTGTTTTTT
CDR3: CASNRLTGGDKAGELFF

J: TRBJ2-2
V: TRBV6-2/TRBV6-3
size: many
D: TRBD2
DNA: TGTGCCAGCAGTTACCGGACGGGACTAGTAAACACCGGGGAGCTGTTTTTT
CDR3: CASSYRTGLVNTGELFF

J: TRBJ2-3
V: TRBV9
size: medium-sized
D: NA
DNA: TGTGCCAGCAGCGTAGGTCCTAGGGGAGCAGCAGATACGCAGTATTTT
CDR3: CASSVGPRGAADTQYF

J: TRBJ2-7
V: TRBV6-5
size: few
D: NA
DNA: TGTGCCAGCAGTTACGGGGGTTCCTACGAGCAGTACTTC
CDR3: CASSYGGSYEQYF

J: TRBJ2-1
V: TRBV29-1
size: NA
D: NA
DNA: TGCAGCGTTGGGTTAAGCCCCTACAATGAGCAGTTCTTC
CDR3: CSVGLSPYNEQFF

J: TRBJ2-1
V: TRBV24-1
size: many
D: NA
DNA: TGTGCCACCAGTGATTTGCGGGACCATGAGCAGTTCTTC
CDR3: CATSDLRDHEQFF

J: TRBJ2-1
V: TRBV7-6
size: many
D: NA
DNA: TGTGCCAGCAGTTTCCAGGGTATCGATGAGCAGTTCTTC
CDR3: CASSFQGIDEQFF

J: TRBJ2-1
V: TRBV7-3
size: NA
D: NA
DNA: TGTGCCAGCAGCTCCGCCCAGGAGCAGTTCTTC
CDR3: CASSSAQEQFF

J: TRBJ1-1
V: TRBV18
size: NA
D: NA
DNA: TGTGCCAGCTCACCAGGCTATGGCACTGAAGCTTTCTTT
CDR3: CASSPGYGTEAFF

J: TRBJ2-7
V: TRBV19
size: NA
D: NA
DNA: TGTGCCAGTAGCCAGTCCTACGAGCAGTACTTC
CDR3: CASSQSYEQYF

J: TRBJ2-7
V: TRBV7-2
size: many
D: NA
DNA: TGTGCCAGCAGCTTCTACCCATCCTACGAGCAGTACTTC
CDR3: CASSFYPSYEQYF

J: TRBJ2-3
V: TRBV7-2
size: few
D: TRBD2
DNA: TGTGCCAGCAGCCCCACGGGGGGGCGGGGTTACACAGATACGCAGTATTTT
CDR3: CASSPTGGRGYTDTQYF

J: TRBJ2-1
V: TRBV4-2
size: many
D: TRBD2
DNA: TGTGCCAGCAGCCAAGATATGCTAGCGGGAGGGCCGGGCAATGAGCAGTTCTTC
CDR3: CASSQDMLAGGPGNEQFF

J: TRBJ2-5
V: TRBV4-2
size: NA
D: NA
DNA: TGTGCCAGCGGCCAGGGGACATGCCAAGAGACCCAGTACTTC
CDR3: CASGQGTCQETQYF

J: TRBJ2-4
V: TRBV5-1
size: many
D: NA
DNA: TGCGCCAGCAGCTTTGGGGGAAACATTCAGTACTTC
CDR3: CASSFGGNIQYF